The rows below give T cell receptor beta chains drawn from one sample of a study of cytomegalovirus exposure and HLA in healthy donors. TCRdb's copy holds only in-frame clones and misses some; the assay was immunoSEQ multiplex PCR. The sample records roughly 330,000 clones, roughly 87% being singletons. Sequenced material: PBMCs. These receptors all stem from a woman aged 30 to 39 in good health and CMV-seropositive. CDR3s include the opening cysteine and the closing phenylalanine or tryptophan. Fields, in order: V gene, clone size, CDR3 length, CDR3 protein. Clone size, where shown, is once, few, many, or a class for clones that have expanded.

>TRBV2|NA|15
CATQGRGEGTDTQYF
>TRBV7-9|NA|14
CASSARGGAGELFF
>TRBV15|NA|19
CATSRGLPGPLATNEKLFF
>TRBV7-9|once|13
CASEEKSSYEQYF
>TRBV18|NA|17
CASSPLSAAKYQETQYF
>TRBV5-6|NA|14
CASSLILAQETQYF
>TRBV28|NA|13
CASSLTVFDEQFF
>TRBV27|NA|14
CASSPRIPVYEQYF
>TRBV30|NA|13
CAWSVGSGNTIYF
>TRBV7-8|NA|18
CASSLRATGRVEPYEQFF
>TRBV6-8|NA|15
CASSHRALGTGELFF
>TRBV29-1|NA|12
CSARQAGYGYTF
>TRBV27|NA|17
CASSSLDSGSGANVLTF
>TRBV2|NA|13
CASRGRDTGELFF
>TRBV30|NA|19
CAWSKDRAYRSSGANVLTF
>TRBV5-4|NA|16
CASSAGTSGLYNEQFF
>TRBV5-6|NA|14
CASSLDLPIYEQYF
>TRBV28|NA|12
CASSLRLYGYTF
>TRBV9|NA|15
CASSEETSGRAPQYF
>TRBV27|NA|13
CASSPGPYNEQFF
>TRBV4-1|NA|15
CASRSSGTGYNEQFF
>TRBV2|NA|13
CASSEFPTSTQYF
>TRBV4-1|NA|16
CASSQDSSVVYNEQFF